This TCR beta chain was identified during a study of blood T cell repertoires in COVID-19. Sequenced by immunoSEQ multiplex PCR; TCRdb stores in-frame clones only, minus some. The repertoire holds some 240,000 clones, with 80% to 85% as singletons. Participants reported their clinical history, and cohort assignment relied on those reports. The CDR3 spans 15 residues. Losses at the gene ends were 1 base for V and 5 bases for J; bases not matched to a gene: 7. Germline V gives CDR1 SEHNR, CDR2 FQNEAQ (reference sequence). Sample: PBMCs or T cells enriched from blood (not recorded which). The J gene is TRBJ1-2, the V gene TRBV7-9; 7 bases map to TRBD1. The sequence derives from a man over 45 who had recovered from COVID-19. CDR3 region: CASSLEATGEYGYTF. DNA for the CDR3: TGTGCCAGCAGCTTAGAAGCCACAGGGGAATATGGCTACACCTTC.